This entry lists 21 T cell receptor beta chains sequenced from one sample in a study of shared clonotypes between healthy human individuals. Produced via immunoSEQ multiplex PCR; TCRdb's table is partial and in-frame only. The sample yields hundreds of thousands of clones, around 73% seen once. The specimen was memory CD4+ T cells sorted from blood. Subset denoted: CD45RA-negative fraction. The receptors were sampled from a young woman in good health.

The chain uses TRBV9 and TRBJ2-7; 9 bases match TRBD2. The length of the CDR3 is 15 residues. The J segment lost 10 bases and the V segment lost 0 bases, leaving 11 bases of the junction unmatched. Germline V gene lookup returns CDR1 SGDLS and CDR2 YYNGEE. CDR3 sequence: CASSVGISGSRKQYF. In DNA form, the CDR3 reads TGTGCCAGCAGCGTAGGTATTAGCGGGAGTAGGAAACAGTACTTC.

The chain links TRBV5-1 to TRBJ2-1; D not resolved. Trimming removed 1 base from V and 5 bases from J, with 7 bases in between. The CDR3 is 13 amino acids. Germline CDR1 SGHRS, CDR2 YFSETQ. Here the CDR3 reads CASSLTADNEQFF. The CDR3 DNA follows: TGCGCCAGCAGCTTGACGGCAGACAATGAGCAGTTCTTC.

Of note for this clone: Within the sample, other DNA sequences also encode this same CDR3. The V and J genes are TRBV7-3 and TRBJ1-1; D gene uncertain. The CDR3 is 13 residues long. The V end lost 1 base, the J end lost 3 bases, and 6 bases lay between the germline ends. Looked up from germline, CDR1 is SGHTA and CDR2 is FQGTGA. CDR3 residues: CASSLSEDTEAFF. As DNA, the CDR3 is TGTGCCAGCAGCTTAAGTGAAGACACTGAAGCTTTCTTT.

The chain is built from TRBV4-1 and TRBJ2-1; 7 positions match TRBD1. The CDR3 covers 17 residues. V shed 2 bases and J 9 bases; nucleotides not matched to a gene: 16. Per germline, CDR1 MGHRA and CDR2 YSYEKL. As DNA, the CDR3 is TGCGCCAGCAGCCAACCTACGACAGGGAGAACTTACTTTGAGCAGTTCTTC. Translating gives CASSQPTTGRTYFEQFF.

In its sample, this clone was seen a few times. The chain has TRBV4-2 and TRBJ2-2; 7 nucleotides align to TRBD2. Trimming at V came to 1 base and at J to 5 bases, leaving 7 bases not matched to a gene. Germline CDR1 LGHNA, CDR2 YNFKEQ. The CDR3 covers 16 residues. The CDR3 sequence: CASSQVGRGRTGELFF. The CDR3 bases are TGTGCCAGCAGCCAAGTGGGGCGGGGGAGGACCGGGGAGCTGTTTTTT.

CDR3 bases: TGTGCCTGGGCAAGGACCGCGAGCAATCAGCCCCAGCATTTT. It codes for CAWARTASNQPQHF. This rearrangement joins TRBV30 to TRBJ1-5, with D unclear. Trimming left V 5 bases short and J 1 base short, with 12 bases between. Germline-derived CDR1 and CDR2 are GTSNPN and SVGIG (reference sequence). The CDR3 has 14 residues.

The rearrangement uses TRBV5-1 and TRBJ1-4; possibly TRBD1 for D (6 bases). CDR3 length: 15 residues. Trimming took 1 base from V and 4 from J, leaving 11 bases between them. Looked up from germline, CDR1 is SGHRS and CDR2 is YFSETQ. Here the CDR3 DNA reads TGCGCCAGCAGCTTGAGGGGGGACGGTAATGAAAAACTGTTTTTT. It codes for CASSLRGDGNEKLFF.

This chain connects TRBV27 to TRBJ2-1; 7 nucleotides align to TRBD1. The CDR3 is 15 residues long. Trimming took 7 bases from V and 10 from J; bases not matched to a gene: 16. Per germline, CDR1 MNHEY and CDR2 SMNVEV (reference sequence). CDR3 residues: CASTQGDIRGREQFF. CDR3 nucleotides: TGTGCCAGCACCCAGGGGGATATAAGGGGAAGAGAGCAGTTCTTC.

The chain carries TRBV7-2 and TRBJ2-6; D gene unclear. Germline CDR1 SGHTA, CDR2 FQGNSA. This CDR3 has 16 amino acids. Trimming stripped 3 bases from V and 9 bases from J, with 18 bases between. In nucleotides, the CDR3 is TGTGCCAGCAGCTTGGACGGGCCATCGGGTGTCAACGTCCTGACTTTC. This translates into CASSLDGPSGVNVLTF.

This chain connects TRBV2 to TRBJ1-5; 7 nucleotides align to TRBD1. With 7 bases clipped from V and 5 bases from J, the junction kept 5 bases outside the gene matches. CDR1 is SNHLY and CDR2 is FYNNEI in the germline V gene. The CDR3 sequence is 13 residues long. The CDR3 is CASNAGGDQPQHF. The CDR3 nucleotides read TGTGCCAGCAACGCAGGGGGGGATCAGCCCCAGCATTTT.

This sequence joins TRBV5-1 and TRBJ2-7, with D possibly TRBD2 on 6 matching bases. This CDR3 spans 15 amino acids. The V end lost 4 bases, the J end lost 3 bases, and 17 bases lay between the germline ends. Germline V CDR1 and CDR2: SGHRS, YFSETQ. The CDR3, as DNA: TGCGCCAGCAGCGATCGGACTGGGGGGTACTACGAGCAGTACTTC. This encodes CASSDRTGGYYEQYF.

The CDR3 sequence is CASSLNPYNEQFF. The CDR3, as DNA: TGTGCCAGCAGCTTAAACCCCTACAATGAGCAGTTCTTC. The gene calls are TRBV7-3 and TRBJ2-1, with no clear D. The CDR3 loop spans 13 amino acids. Deletions cut 1 base from V and 2 bases from J, with 3 bases between. Germline values: CDR1 SGHTA, CDR2 FQGTGA. Together with reference TRBV7-3 and TRBJ2-1, the CDR3 gives the full variable domain: GAGVSQTPSNKVTEKGKYVELRCDPISGHTALYWYRQSLGQGPEFLIYFQGTGAADDSGLPNDRFFAVRPEGSVSTLKIQRTERGDSAVYLCASSLNPYNEQFFGPGTRLTVL.

The CDR3 here is CASKYGYSNQPQHF. The CDR3 nucleotides are TGTGCCAGCAAATACGGTTATAGCAATCAGCCCCAGCATTTT. The chain joins TRBV2 to TRBJ1-5; unclear D gene. Between the trimmed V and J ends, which lost 7 bases and 0 bases, there was a span of 10 bases. The CDR3 totals 14 residues. The germline gives CDR1 SNHLY, CDR2 FYNNEI.

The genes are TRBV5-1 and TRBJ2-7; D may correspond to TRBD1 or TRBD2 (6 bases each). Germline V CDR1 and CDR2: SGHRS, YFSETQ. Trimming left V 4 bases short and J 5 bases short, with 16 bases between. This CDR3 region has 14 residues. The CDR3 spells CASSRGDGPNEQYF. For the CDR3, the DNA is TGCGCCAGCAGCAGGGGGGACGGCCCAAACGAGCAGTACTTC.

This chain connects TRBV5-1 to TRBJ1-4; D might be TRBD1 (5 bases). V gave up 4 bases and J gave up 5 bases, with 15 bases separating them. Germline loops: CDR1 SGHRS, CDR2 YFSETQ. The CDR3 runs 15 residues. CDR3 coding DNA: TGCGCCAGCAGCGTCAGGGTGAGGGGCAATGAAAAACTGTTTTTT. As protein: CASSVRVRGNEKLFF. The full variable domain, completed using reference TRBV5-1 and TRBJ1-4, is KAGVTQTPRYLIKTRGQQVTLSCSPISGHRSVSWYQQTPGQGLQFLFEYFSETQRNKGNFPGRFSGRQFSNSRSEMNVSTLELGDSALYLCASSVRVRGNEKLFFGSGTQLSVL.

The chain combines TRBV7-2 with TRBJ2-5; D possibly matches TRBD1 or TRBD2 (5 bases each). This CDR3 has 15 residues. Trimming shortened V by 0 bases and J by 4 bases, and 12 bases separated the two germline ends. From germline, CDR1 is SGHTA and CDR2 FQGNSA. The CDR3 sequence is CASSLAGTFGETQYF. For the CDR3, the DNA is TGTGCCAGCAGCTTAGCCGGGACCTTCGGAGAGACCCAGTACTTC.

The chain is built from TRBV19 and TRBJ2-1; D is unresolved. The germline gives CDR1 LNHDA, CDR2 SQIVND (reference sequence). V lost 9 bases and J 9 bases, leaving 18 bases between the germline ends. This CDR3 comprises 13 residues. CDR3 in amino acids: CASSTGFISEQFF. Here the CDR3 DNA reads TGTGCCAGCTCAACTGGATTCATCAGTGAGCAGTTCTTC.

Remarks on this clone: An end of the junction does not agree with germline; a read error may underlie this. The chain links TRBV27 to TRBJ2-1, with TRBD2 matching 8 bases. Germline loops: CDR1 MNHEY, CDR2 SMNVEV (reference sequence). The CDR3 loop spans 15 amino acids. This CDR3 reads CASSSRLAPYNGQFF. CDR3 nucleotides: TGTGCCAGCAGTTCCCGACTAGCGCCCTACAATGGGCAGTTCTTC.

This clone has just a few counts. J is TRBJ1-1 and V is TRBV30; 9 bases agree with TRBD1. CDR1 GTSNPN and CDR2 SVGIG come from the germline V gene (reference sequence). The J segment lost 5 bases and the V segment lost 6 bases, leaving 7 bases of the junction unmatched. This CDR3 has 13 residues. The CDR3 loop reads CACEDRGRTEAFF. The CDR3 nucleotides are TGTGCCTGTGAGGACAGGGGAAGGACTGAAGCTTTCTTT.

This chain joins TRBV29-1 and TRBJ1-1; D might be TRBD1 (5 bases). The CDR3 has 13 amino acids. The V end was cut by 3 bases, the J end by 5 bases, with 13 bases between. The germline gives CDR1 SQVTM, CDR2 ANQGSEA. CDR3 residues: CSVDRDRRTEAFF. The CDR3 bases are TGCAGCGTTGACAGGGACCGGAGAACTGAAGCTTTCTTT.

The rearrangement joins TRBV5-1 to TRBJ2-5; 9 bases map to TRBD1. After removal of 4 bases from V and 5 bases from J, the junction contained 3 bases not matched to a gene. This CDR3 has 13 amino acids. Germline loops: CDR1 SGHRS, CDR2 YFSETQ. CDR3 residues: CASSTGQGETQYF. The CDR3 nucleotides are TGCGCCAGCAGCACAGGACAGGGGGAGACCCAGTACTTC.